This T cell receptor (beta chain) was documented in a study of regulatory T cells in long-lasting Graves disease. Construction of the TCR beta libraries employed iRepertoire HTBI primers in conjunction with Arm-PCR of CDR3 regions. MiXCR, applied by TCRdb to the multiplex PCR reads, yields one record per CDR3 protein. The data contain 450,000 or so distinct CDR3 sequences, 22% of them seen just once; the ten biggest clones take up less than 15%. Trimming shortened V by 7 bases and J by 6 bases, and 15 bases separated the two germline ends. Germline CDR1 reads ENHRY; CDR2 reads SYGVKD. This CDR3 has 14 amino acids. Time point defined: persistent/refractory GD, antithyroid drugs over 5 years with positive TRAb. PBMC-extracted RNA yielded the TCR library. Graves' disease diagnosis was established per American Thyroid Association guidelines.

The sequence was obtained from a female donor with Graves disease. The sample here was peripheral blood mononuclear cells (PBMCs), taken when the disease was refractory, from a patient treated with antithyroid drugs. The gene calls are TRBV10-3 and TRBJ2-2; D unresolved. CDR3 protein: CAIKGFIGSGELFF. CDR3 DNA: TGTGCCATCAAGGGTTTTATAGGCTCCGGGGAGCTGTTTTTT.